A single sample gave rise to the 27 T cell receptor beta chains below, sequenced in a study of T cell responses to AZD1222 COVID-19 vaccine (dated by TCRdb to the early 2020s). What the time point label conveys for this sample: about 28 days (+/-7) after the second vaccine dose. The library was made by the immunoSEQ multiplex PCR assay. TCRdb carries this immuneACCESS record with in-frame sequences only. Its versions omit some clonotypes, under half of them owing to an unresolved V gene in the studies checked, with the rest unexplained. This sample comprises roughly 84,000 clones, 87% of them detected only once. The top ten constitute about 9.9% of the sample. Sequenced material: peripheral blood, taken 28 days after the second AZD1222 dose. These receptors were obtained from an adult who received the AZD1222 COVID-19 vaccine.

This clone came up once. The V and J genes are TRBV7-9 and TRBJ2-7; TRBD1 is a possible D gene (6 bases). CDR3 length: 14 amino acids. CDR1 is SEHNR and CDR2 is FQNEAQ in the germline V gene (reference sequence). V was trimmed by 1 base and J by 9 bases, leaving 16 bases between them. The CDR3 nucleotides are TGTGCCAGCAGCTTAGGACATCGACAGGAAGGGCAGTACTTC. Translating gives CASSLGHRQEGQYF.

The chain links TRBV7-6 to TRBJ2-7, with D maybe TRBD1 (5 bases). This CDR3 is built from 15 residues. The ends were cut back, 2 bases at V and 2 bases at J, with 13 bases in the middle. Germline CDR1 SGHVS, CDR2 FNYEAQ. CDR3 bases: TGTGCCAGCAGCTTAACGACAGAACGAACCTACGAGCAGTACTTC. Its translation is CASSLTTERTYEQYF.

The V call is TRBV12-3 or TRBV12-4, the J call TRBJ2-7, with TRBD2 identical over 7 bases. The CDR3 length is 13 residues. V was pared by 8 bases and J by 5 bases, with 9 bases of the junction left unmatched. The DNA of the CDR3 is TGTGCCAGCCGCGGGGGTCGGTACAACGAGCAGTACTTC. Translated: CASRGGRYNEQYF.

This clone was seen once. CDR3 DNA sequence: TGTGCCAGCAGCTTATCTTATGCTAGCTCCTACAATGAGCAGTTCTTC. Translation gives CASSLSYASSYNEQFF. The chain uses TRBV11-3 and TRBJ2-1; D is unclear. Per the germline V gene, CDR1 is SGHNT and CDR2 is YENEEA. The CDR3 has 16 residues. V was clipped by 2 bases and J by 0 bases, with 11 bases between them.

A remark on this clone: The sample holds other DNA sequences that translate to the same CDR3. This chain links TRBV6-5 with TRBJ1-5, with 9 positions matching TRBD1. Germline lookup yields CDR1 MNHEY and CDR2 SVGAGI. The CDR3 is 13 amino acids. Trimming at V came to 5 bases and at J to 7 bases, leaving 3 bases not matched to a gene. CDR3 loop: CASSTGGGQPQHF. The CDR3, as DNA: TGTGCCAGCAGTACAGGGGGCGGCCAGCCCCAGCATTTT.

This chain links TRBV10-3 with TRBJ2-7; 12 bases are a match to TRBD1. Germline V gene sequence: CDR1 ENHRY, CDR2 SYGVKD. V lost 10 bases to trimming and J lost 5 bases; unmatched junction nucleotides: 6. CDR3 length: 13 amino acids. The CDR3 loop is CATLGQGADEQYF. CDR3 bases: TGTGCCACCCTGGGACAGGGGGCGGACGAGCAGTACTTC.

As regards this clone: Compared with germline, one end of the junction differs, possibly owing to a read error. The chain employs TRBV14 and TRBJ2-2; D unresolved. From germline, CDR1 is SGHDN and CDR2 FVKESK. This CDR3 has 12 amino acids. The CDR3 nucleotides read TGTGCCAGCAGCCAATCCACCCGGGAGCTGTTTTTT. Amino acids: CASSQSTRELFF.

The rearrangement links TRBV5-1 to TRBJ2-3; weak D call: TRBD2 (5 bases). The V end was cut by 0 bases, the J end by 8 bases, with 19 bases between. Germline V gene data show CDR1 as SGHRS and CDR2 as YFSETQ. This CDR3 comprises 16 residues. The CDR3 DNA is TGCGCCAGCAGCTTGGAGCTAGTCGGGGTAGGGCGTACGCAGTATTTT. It specifies CASSLELVGVGRTQYF.

This clone showed up just once. The chain has TRBV14 and TRBJ1-3, with D possibly matching TRBD1 (6 bases). This CDR3 has 18 amino acids. Deletions cut 3 bases from V and 0 bases from J, with 18 bases between. The germline V gene has CDR1 SGHDN and CDR2 FVKESK. CDR3 in DNA: TGTGCCAGCAGCCAGCCAGCCGGGACATCCCGCTCTGGAAACACCATATATTTT. It yields the protein CASSQPAGTSRSGNTIYF.

This chain uses TRBV7-2 with TRBJ2-6, with D unresolved. Germline V gene data show CDR1 as SGHTA and CDR2 as FQGNSA. Trimming removed 2 bases at V and 0 bases at J, with 11 bases between. CDR3 size: 17 residues. The CDR3 nucleotides read TGTGCCAGCAGCTTACAAACCAGGAGCTCTGGGGCCAACGTCCTGACTTTC. Encoded protein: CASSLQTRSSGANVLTF.

The chain employs TRBV2 and TRBJ2-7, with 11 bases fitting TRBD1. CDR1 and CDR2 from the germline V gene are SNHLY and FYNNEI. Trimming cost V 8 bases and J 9 bases; bases outside gene matches: 12. The CDR3 loop spans 14 amino acids. The CDR3 reads CASGGQGATRGQYF. CDR3 in DNA: TGTGCCAGCGGTGGACAGGGGGCGACGAGGGGGCAGTACTTC.

This CDR3 is CASSSHGGEAFF. DNA for the CDR3: TGTGCCAGCAGTTCCCACGGGGGTGAAGCTTTCTTT. The V call is TRBV28, the J call TRBJ1-1, with a weak D call TRBD1 (5 bases). CDR3 length equals 12 residues. Trimming pared 4 bases from V and 7 bases from J, leaving 10 bases between. Germline lookup yields CDR1 MDHEN and CDR2 SYDVKM.

The J gene is TRBJ1-4, the V gene TRBV11-2; no definite D call. The CDR3 is 13 residues long. The germline CDR1 and CDR2 sequences are SGHAT and FQNNGV. V shed 3 bases and J shed 0 bases, with 2 bases lying between them. The CDR3 bases are TGTGCCAGCAGCTTTTCAACTAATGAAAAACTGTTTTTT. This codes for CASSFSTNEKLFF. Drawing the rest from reference TRBV11-2 and TRBJ1-4, the complete variable domain is EAGVAQSPRYKIIEKRQSVAFWCNPISGHATLYWYQQILGQGPKLLIQFQNNGVVDDSQLPKDRFSAERLKGVDSTLKIQPAKLEDSAVYLCASSFSTNEKLFFGSGTQLSVL.

The chain couples TRBV24-1 to TRBJ2-1; 7 positions match TRBD1. J gave up 7 bases and V 6 bases, and 5 bases lay outside the gene matches. The germline CDR1 and CDR2 sequences are KGHDR and SFDVKD. The CDR3 length is 13 residues. This chain's CDR3 is CATSYRGRNEQFF. CDR3 nucleotide sequence: TGTGCCACCAGTTACAGGGGTAGGAATGAGCAGTTCTTC.

The CDR3 protein is CASSSNLNEQFF. CDR3 bases: TGTGCCAGCAGCTCTAACCTCAATGAGCAGTTCTTC. This rearrangement joins TRBV5-5 to TRBJ2-1; D gene unclear. With 3 bases removed from V and 6 bases from J, the gap between germline ends came to 7 bases. The CDR3 covers 12 residues. Germline-derived CDR1 and CDR2 are SGHKS and YYEKEE (reference sequence). The full variable domain, its missing parts supplied by reference TRBV5-5 and TRBJ2-1, is DAGVTQSPTHLIKTRGQQVTLRCSPISGHKSVSWYQQVLGQGPQFIFQYYEKEERGRGNFPDRFSARQFPNYSSELNVNALLLGDSALYLCASSSNLNEQFFGPGTRLTVL.

The rearrangement links TRBV5-1 to TRBJ2-1; a weak D match, TRBD1 (5 bases). The CDR3 runs to 14 residues. Germline CDR1 SGHRS, CDR2 YFSETQ. V lost 0 bases, J lost 3 bases, and 7 bases lay in between. The DNA of the CDR3 is TGCGCCAGCAGCTTGGAGGGGAACTACAATGAGCAGTTCTTC. Protein sequence: CASSLEGNYNEQFF.

The chain carries TRBV7-9 and TRBJ1-1; possible D gene TRBD1, 6 bases. V lost 5 bases, J lost 0 bases, and 19 bases lay in between. CDR3 size: 17 residues. CDR1 SEHNR and CDR2 FQNEAQ come from the germline V gene (reference sequence). CDR3 protein: CASSASRDTTLNTEAFF. The CDR3 coding sequence is TGTGCCAGCAGCGCATCAAGGGACACTACATTGAACACTGAAGCTTTCTTT. Drawing the rest from reference TRBV7-9 and TRBJ1-1, the complete variable domain is DTGVSQNPRHKITKRGQNVTFRCDPISEHNRLYWYRQTLGQGPEFLTYFQNEAQLEKSRLLSDRFSAERPKGSFSTLEIQRTEQGDSAMYLCASSASRDTTLNTEAFFGQGTRLTVV.

This chain uses TRBV6-5 with TRBJ2-4; maybe TRBD1 (6 bases). Trimming left V 6 bases short and J 5 bases short, with 14 bases between. Looked up from germline, CDR1 is MNHEY and CDR2 is SVGAGI. There are 14 residues in the CDR3. CDR3 amino acids: CASRPGTPQNIQYF. The CDR3 DNA reads TGTGCCAGCAGGCCCGGGACACCCCAAAACATTCAGTACTTC.

The chain carries TRBV3-1 (or the pseudogene TRBV3-2) and TRBJ2-5; TRBD2 is a possible D gene (5 bases). V was trimmed by 1 base and J by 1 base, leaving 7 bases between them. The CDR3 contains 14 residues. CDR1 is LGHDT and CDR2 is YNNKEL in the germline V gene (reference sequence). CDR3 sequence reads: CASSQVRGQETQYF. CDR3 sequence (DNA): TGTGCCAGCAGCCAAGTACGGGGCCAAGAGACCCAGTACTTC.

The chain joins TRBV5-1 to TRBJ2-5; D is unclear. The CDR3 totals 14 residues. With 4 bases removed from V and 1 base from J, the gap between germline ends came to 11 bases. Germline CDR1 reads SGHRS; CDR2 reads YFSETQ. CDR3 DNA sequence: TGCGCCAGCAGCCCCGGTGGGCTCCAAGAGACCCAGTACTTC. Protein sequence: CASSPGGLQETQYF.

The chain couples TRBV19 to TRBJ2-2, with D perhaps TRBD1 or TRBD2 (5 bases each). V was clipped by 2 bases and J by 6 bases, with 16 bases between them. This CDR3 contains 16 residues. Germline V CDR1 and CDR2: LNHDA, SQIVND (reference sequence). DNA of the CDR3: TGTGCCAGTAGTATAAGGGAGAGGGGTTCTCCCGGGGAGCTGTTTTTT. Translation: CASSIRERGSPGELFF.

This chain uses TRBV19 with TRBJ1-5; TRBD1 aligns across 9 bases. The ends lost 4 bases at V and 6 bases at J; junction bases unmatched: 10. The CDR3 consists of 16 residues. Germline-derived CDR1 and CDR2 are LNHDA and SQIVND (reference sequence). The CDR3: CASSTPGQGYGQPQHF. In DNA form, the CDR3 reads TGTGCCAGTAGTACCCCAGGACAGGGGTATGGTCAGCCCCAGCATTTT.

The V gene is TRBV6-5, the J gene TRBJ2-1; 9 positions match TRBD1. The CDR3 is 15 residues long. Germline CDR1 is MNHEY and CDR2 is SVGAGI. J gave up 5 bases and V 6 bases, and 8 bases lay outside the gene matches. The CDR3: CASSTTGGTHNEQFF. CDR3 nucleotide sequence: TGTGCCAGCAGCACGACAGGGGGAACACACAATGAGCAGTTCTTC.

The chain couples TRBV7-2 to TRBJ2-1; 13 bases fit TRBD2. V shed 4 bases and J 9 bases; nucleotides not matched to a gene: 6. This CDR3 has 15 amino acids. Germline loops: CDR1 SGHTA, CDR2 FQGNSA. CDR3 sequence reads: CASSSTSGGASEQFF. In DNA form, the CDR3 reads TGTGCCAGCAGCTCCACTAGCGGGGGGGCCAGTGAGCAGTTCTTC.

The chain recombines TRBV7-6 with TRBJ2-1; 7 bases are shared with TRBD1. There are 15 residues in the CDR3. Trimming took 5 bases from V and 2 from J; bases not matched to a gene: 6. Germline CDR1 reads SGHVS; CDR2 reads FNYEAQ. CDR3 residues: CASSVRDSAYNEQFF. CDR3 bases: TGTGCCAGCAGCGTCCGGGACAGCGCCTACAATGAGCAGTTCTTC.

This rearrangement joins TRBV7-3 to TRBJ2-1; 10 bases agree with TRBD2. V was pared by 5 bases and J by 4 bases, with 2 bases of the junction left unmatched. The CDR3 is made up of 14 amino acids. CDR1 is SGHTA, CDR2 FQGTGA, per germline. The CDR3 loop is CASSTSGAYNEQFF. CDR3 DNA sequence: TGTGCCAGCAGCACTAGCGGGGCTTACAATGAGCAGTTCTTC.

V and J are TRBV5-1 and TRBJ1-3, with unresolved D. The germline CDR1 and CDR2 sequences are SGHRS and YFSETQ. Trimming stripped 1 base from V and 0 bases from J, with 11 bases between. The CDR3 has 16 amino acids. CDR3 coding DNA: TGCGCCAGCAGCTTGAGGCAGATGAGCTCTGGAAACACCATATATTTT. It translates to CASSLRQMSSGNTIYF.